Listed below are T cell receptor beta chains from one sample, sequenced in a study of naive and memory T cell subsets. TCRdb re-called the UMI-ligation and nested PCR reads through MiXCR, storing one row per CDR3 protein. The sample holds some 82,000 distinct CDR3 sequences, 10% to 12% seen once. Sequenced material: naive CD4+ T cells from blood. These receptors all stem from a human donor in good health. Each CDR3 is given with its conserved first and last residue. Each record gives: D gene, J gene, V gene, clone size, CDR3 DNA, CDR3 protein. A D gene is named only where the DNA matches it firmly. The size field is filled for only some rows; it gives once, few, many or a size class.

>TRBD2|TRBJ2-1|TRBV20-1|many
TGCAGTTCTTCAAGCGGGAGCTCCTACAATGAGCAGTTCTTC
CSSSSGSSYNEQFF
>NA|TRBJ2-3|TRBV20-1|many
TGCAGTGCTAGAGATATCAGGCGCGTGGGCACAGATACGCAGTATTTT
CSARDIRRVGTDTQYF
>NA|TRBJ2-3|TRBV20-1|few
TGCAGTGCTAGAGATGGGGGGAGCCCCCCCACAGATACGCAGTATTTT
CSARDGGSPPTDTQYF
>NA|TRBJ2-3|TRBV20-1|many
TGCAGTGTTCAGTGGCGGGGACCGACAGATACGCAGTATTTT
CSVQWRGPTDTQYF
>NA|TRBJ2-2|TRBV20-1|few
TGCAGTGCTAGAGAAACGAACACCGGGGAGCTGTTTTTT
CSARETNTGELFF
>NA|TRBJ2-6|TRBV5-1|few
TGCGCCAGCAGCGACAGGTCGACCTCTGGGGCCAACGTCCTGACTTTC
CASSDRSTSGANVLTF
>NA|TRBJ2-5|TRBV30|few
TGTGCCTCCCACGAGGGGGGAGAGACCCAGTACTTC
CASHEGGETQYF
>NA|TRBJ2-1|TRBV6-2/TRBV6-3|few
TGTGCCAGCAGTTATGGCCGGAGGGGAAATGAGCAGTTCTTC
CASSYGRRGNEQFF
>NA|TRBJ2-5|TRBV7-2|many
TGTGCCAGCAGCTTAGCGGGAGGGGGGGAGACCCAGTACTTC
CASSLAGGGETQYF
>TRBD1|TRBJ1-6|TRBV15|few
TGTGCCACCAGCAGGTACAGGGGGAGCTCCTATAATTCACCCCTCCACTTT
CATSRYRGSSYNSPLHF
>NA|TRBJ2-5|TRBV6-6|many
TGTGCCAGCAGGGGATGGGAAGGAGAGACCCAGTACTTC
CASRGWEGETQYF
>NA|TRBJ1-1|TRBV5-1|NA
TGCGCCAGCAGCGGGGACGGATACACTGAAGCTTTCTTT
CASSGDGYTEAFF
>NA|TRBJ2-3|TRBV4-3|NA
TGCGCCAGCAGCCAAGGGCATGAAATTAGCACAGATACGCAGTATTTT
CASSQGHEISTDTQYF
>NA|TRBJ2-2|TRBV20-1|NA
TGCAGTGCCCCTGCCATAGGGATTCGCACCGGGGAGCTGTTTTTT
CSAPAIGIRTGELFF
>NA|TRBJ2-2|TRBV7-8|many
TGTGCCAGCAGCTTAAACAGGGGAGGATCGGGGGAGCTGTTTTTT
CASSLNRGGSGELFF
>NA|TRBJ1-1|TRBV11-2|many
TGTGCCAGCAGCTTAGATGTCTCTGAAGCTTTCTTT
CASSLDVSEAFF
>TRBD2|TRBJ2-1|TRBV12-3/TRBV12-4|few
TGTGCCAGCAGTTTAGCCCTAGCGGCTTACAATGAGCAGTTCTTC
CASSLALAAYNEQFF
>NA|TRBJ2-4|TRBV28|few
TGTGCCAGCAGAGGGGGTGGGGGTACCAAAAACATTCAGTACTTC
CASRGGGGTKNIQYF
>NA|TRBJ1-1|TRBV3-1|NA
TGTGCCAGCAGCCCTACTTCCGGGGGGAACACTGAAGCTTTCTTT
CASSPTSGGNTEAFF
>NA|TRBJ2-1|TRBV29-1|few
TGCAGCGTTGATACATTTGAGCAGTTCTTC
CSVDTFEQFF
>NA|TRBJ2-5|TRBV18|few
TGTGCCAGCTCACGGGAATGGGAGACCCAGTACTTC
CASSREWETQYF
>NA|TRBJ2-7|TRBV20-1|many
TGCAGTGCTAGAGATAAGGCGGTACACGAGCAGTACTTC
CSARDKAVHEQYF